A selection of T cell receptor beta chains follows, all from one sample in a study of neurological immune-mediated disorders. One entry per CDR3 protein results from TCRdb running MiXCR on the 5' RACE reads. Of approximately 58,000 distinct CDR3 sequences in the sample, approximately 10% were seen once. Sample: PBMCs. The receptors were gathered from a man aged 55 to 70 in good health. Each CDR3 is given with its conserved first and last residue. D genes are given only for firm matches.

NA TRBV3-1 CASSQESGSETQYF
NA TRBV15 CATSGLRGSRGNQPQHF
NA TRBV21-1 CASSKGTDTKNTEAFF
TRBD1 TRBV6-2/TRBV6-3 CASRRQGAYSTDTQYF
TRBD1 TRBV7-6 CASSLSTGVGANVLTF
NA TRBV12-3/TRBV12-4 CASSFRGRLGREKLFF
NA TRBV10-3 CAISPGHPLLYNEQFF
NA TRBV28 CASSSPGHGNEQFF
NA TRBV20-1 CSARDQGLKNTEAFF
NA TRBV4-3 CASSQDGYTEGELFF
NA TRBV7-2 CASRAVQYEQYF
TRBD1 TRBV7-2 CASSLTGGREPQHF
NA TRBV5-1 CASSLAGSDQNTQYF
TRBD1 TRBV5-6 CASGRGPSNQPQHF
NA TRBV7-2 CASSLAVLANEQFF
NA TRBV6-2/TRBV6-3 CASRGRGANTGELFF
NA TRBV20-1 CSASKGEGGELFF
NA TRBV29-1 CSVDSAYGYTF
NA TRBV7-2 CASSLAEGGRKGAFF
NA TRBV10-2 CASIATEAFF
NA TRBV11-2 CASRYRRAEAFF
NA TRBV20-1 CSARVRSDNYGYTF
NA TRBV27 CASSLSSGVINQPQHF
NA TRBV20-1 CSAPMRRGQPQHF
NA TRBV20-1 CSASASFVEQFF